This note documents a single T cell receptor beta chain sequence. Its target is unknown. Per donor, at least one pre-ART and at least two post-ART PBMC samples were obtained. Survey-level resolution applied to immunoSEQ assay v3.0. Target depth was roughly 40,000-50,000 T-cell genomes per sample. Method: immunoSEQ multiplex PCR; TCRdb's copy keeps in-frame clones and lacks some. The sample lists fewer than 25,000 clones; 70% to 90% were seen once. Trimming shortened V by 3 bases and J by 4 bases, and 7 bases separated the two germline ends. This CDR3 is built from 12 residues. Per the germline V gene, CDR1 is SGHDT and CDR2 is YYEEEE. The sample is drawn from a study of long-term antiretroviral therapy in people with HIV. Overall study results and limits: Spans of CDR3 length were tighter for HIV repertoires than for controls. Upon ART, diversity increased but remained lower than transplant donor controls.

The rearrangement uses TRBV5-6 and TRBJ1-2, with a weak D call TRBD1 (6 bases). The receptor comes from a woman in her twenties or thirties with HIV. The sequencing used unsorted PBMCs, collected 1.8 years before starting antiretroviral therapy. The CDR3 region has the DNA TGTGCCAGCAGCTCGGACAGCTATGGCTACACCTTC. Residues: CASSSDSYGYTF.